This TCR beta chain was profiled in a study of technical replicates of blood from four donors. The CDR3 covers 15 residues. CDR1 and CDR2 (germline): SGDLS, YYNGEE. Germline trimming cut 0 bases from V and 8 bases from J; bases unmatched to any gene: 10. Data came from immunoSEQ multiplex PCR; TCRdb stores just in-frame clones and leaves some out. Here the sample spans approximately 81,000 clones, 90% to 96% being singletons. Material: T cells isolated from PBMCs. This receptor was identified in a human donor in good health. The chain employs TRBV9 and TRBJ1-2; 7 positions agree with TRBD1. CDR3 in DNA: TGTGCCAGCAGCGTAGGGCAAGGGGGCTACGAGGGCTACACCTTC. It specifies CASSVGQGGYEGYTF.